A single sample gave rise to the 26 T cell receptor beta chains below, sequenced in a study of identical twins. One entry per CDR3 protein, called by TCRdb with MiXCR from the 5' RACE reads. The sample yields approximately 530,000 distinct CDR3 sequences, about a fifth seen once. The same sample was also studied in work on yellow fever vaccine responses in identical twins.

The source material was CD4+ T cells sorted from blood. These receptors originate from a woman aged 18-35 years in good health.

There are a few counts of this clonotype. V and J are TRBV4-1 and TRBJ2-1; maybe TRBD2 (6 bases). The CDR3 sequence is 18 residues long. Trimming left V 4 bases short and J 8 bases short, with 27 bases between. Germline loops: CDR1 MGHRA, CDR2 YSYEKL. In DNA form, the CDR3 reads TGCGCCAGCAGCCGTAGGCTTCCCGAAAGCGGGCACCGGGATGAGCAGTTCTTC. Translating gives CASSRRLPESGHRDEQFF.

V usage is TRBV28 and J usage is TRBJ2-7, with TRBD2 as a possible D gene (7 bases). Germline V CDR1 and CDR2: MDHEN, SYDVKM. The CDR3 loop spans 13 amino acids. The V and J ends lost 8 bases and 6 bases respectively, with 17 bases between them. The CDR3 loop reads CASRGAGLVEQYV. CDR3 bases: TGTGCCAGCCGGGGGGCAGGGCTTGTCGAGCAGTACGTC.

The chain has TRBV7-6 and TRBJ2-6; 10 bases match TRBD1. The ends lost 5 bases at V and 2 bases at J; junction bases unmatched: 6. CDR1 SGHVS and CDR2 FNYEAQ come from the germline V gene. CDR3 length equals 17 residues. Here the CDR3 reads CASSPGQGMAGANVLTF. As DNA, the CDR3 is TGTGCCAGCAGCCCGGGACAGGGGATGGCTGGGGCCAACGTCCTGACTTTC.

This clonotype was counted a few times. The chain uses TRBV5-1 and TRBJ2-2; TRBD2 matches 10 bases. Trimming cost V 3 bases and J 0 bases; bases outside gene matches: 11. CDR3 length: 19 residues. The germline gives CDR1 SGHRS, CDR2 YFSETQ. CDR3 in DNA: TGCGCCAGCAGCTCTCCGACCATTACTAGCGGGGCGAACACCGGGGAGCTGTTTTTT. It yields the protein CASSSPTITSGANTGELFF.

The chain links TRBV20-1 to TRBJ2-1; a possible D gene is TRBD2 (5 bases). V was pared by 3 bases and J by 0 bases, with 12 bases between. The CDR3 has 15 amino acids. CDR1 and CDR2 (germline): DFQATT, SNEGSKA (reference sequence). This CDR3 is CSARFTGLSYNEQFF. CDR3 in DNA: TGCAGTGCTAGGTTTACCGGACTCTCCTACAATGAGCAGTTCTTC.

The sample holds many counts of this clonotype. The chain recombines TRBV5-1 with TRBJ2-2; D call uncertain. Trimming took off 4 bases at V and 7 bases at J, with 11 bases between the two ends. This CDR3 has 13 residues. Germline values: CDR1 SGHRS, CDR2 YFSETQ. Here the CDR3 reads CASSTGFDGELFF. CDR3 nucleotides: TGCGCCAGCAGCACCGGGTTTGACGGGGAGCTGTTTTTT.

This chain links TRBV5-1 with TRBJ2-3; D might be TRBD2 (6 bases). Trimming removed 0 bases from V and 1 base from J, with 21 bases in between. The CDR3 totals 19 residues. From germline, CDR1 is SGHRS and CDR2 YFSETQ. The chain's CDR3 is CASSLVVTSRAEGTDTQYF. The CDR3 DNA sequence: TGCGCCAGCAGCTTGGTTGTGACTAGTCGGGCCGAAGGCACAGATACGCAGTATTTT.

The chain carries TRBV7-8 and TRBJ1-3; D call uncertain. With 5 bases removed from V and 4 bases from J, the gap between germline ends came to 12 bases. Germline values: CDR1 SGHVS, CDR2 FQNEAQ. The CDR3 is made up of 14 amino acids. CDR3 sequence: CASSRAYLGNTIYF. In DNA form, the CDR3 reads TGTGCCAGCAGCCGGGCCTATTTAGGAAACACCATATATTTT.

This sequence joins TRBV20-1 and TRBJ2-3, with D possibly TRBD2 on 5 matching bases. V lost 3 bases and J 0 bases, leaving 7 bases between the germline ends. This CDR3 has 13 amino acids. Germline V gives CDR1 DFQATT, CDR2 SNEGSKA (reference sequence). CDR3 protein: CSASRTSTDTQYF. The CDR3 nucleotides read TGCAGTGCTAGCAGGACTAGCACAGATACGCAGTATTTT.

There are a few counts of this clonotype. This chain joins TRBV12-3 or TRBV12-4 and TRBJ2-5, with a tentative D call TRBD2 (5 bases). The V gene lost 3 bases and the J gene lost 4 bases, with 12 bases spanning the gap. The CDR3 has 14 amino acids. This CDR3 is CASSLLLARETQYF. Written as DNA, the CDR3 is TGTGCCAGCAGTTTGCTCTTAGCGAGAGAGACCCAGTACTTC.

This clonotype has just a few counts. This rearrangement joins TRBV3-1 to TRBJ2-1; the D is unclear. Trimming removed 4 bases at V and 9 bases at J, with 13 bases between. CDR1 LGHDT and CDR2 YNNKEL come from the germline V gene (reference sequence). The CDR3 is made up of 13 amino acids. CDR3 region: CASSPTTIGEQFF. The CDR3 DNA reads as TGTGCCAGCAGCCCAACCACTATCGGTGAGCAGTTCTTC.

This clonotype was counted ten times or more. Here the CDR3 DNA reads TGTGCCAGCAGTCAGACGGGGGCTAGCGGAAACTACAATGAGCAGTTCTTC. As protein: CASSQTGASGNYNEQFF. The V and J genes are TRBV2 and TRBJ2-1, with D maybe TRBD2 (7 bases). The CDR3 has 17 residues. CDR1 is SNHLY, CDR2 FYNNEI, per germline. The ends were cut back, 5 bases at V and 3 bases at J, with 20 bases in the middle.

This clonotype was observed once. The chain recombines TRBV20-1 with TRBJ2-5, with D perhaps matching TRBD1 or TRBD2 (6 bases each). Per germline, CDR1 DFQATT and CDR2 SNEGSKA (reference sequence). The CDR3 sequence is 13 residues long. The V end was cut by 0 bases, the J end by 5 bases, with 10 bases between. The CDR3 here is CSARDRGLETQYF. The CDR3 DNA reads TGCAGTGCTAGAGACCGGGGGCTCGAGACCCAGTACTTC.

V usage is TRBV18 and J usage is TRBJ2-1, with 8 bases that match TRBD2. Germline values: CDR1 KGHSH, CDR2 LQKENI. After removal of 0 bases from V and 7 bases from J, the junction contained 5 bases not matched to a gene. CDR3 length: 15 amino acids. The CDR3 protein is CASSPPSGSLNEQFF. The CDR3 DNA is TGTGCCAGCTCACCACCGAGCGGGAGCTTAAATGAGCAGTTCTTC.

The genes are TRBV20-1 and TRBJ2-2, with D perhaps matching TRBD2 (6 bases). This CDR3 comprises 14 residues. Germline values: CDR1 DFQATT, CDR2 SNEGSKA (reference sequence). Trimming removed 2 bases at V and 6 bases at J, with 13 bases between. CDR3 in DNA: TGCAGTGCTAGAAAGCCGGGAGCGGCCGGGGAGCTGTTTTTT. Protein sequence: CSARKPGAAGELFF.

The sample holds a few counts of this clonotype. This rearrangement joins TRBV11-2 to TRBJ2-7, with TRBD1 identical over 7 bases. V gave up 5 bases and J gave up 10 bases; unmatched junction bases: 14. This CDR3 is 14 amino acids long. Germline V gene lookup returns CDR1 SGHAT and CDR2 FQNNGV. The CDR3 region has the DNA TGTGCCAGCAGCCAGGGACAGCCGCTTAATTTACAGTACGTC. Protein sequence: CASSQGQPLNLQYV.

Only a few counts were recorded for this clonotype. The chain is built from TRBV5-5 and TRBJ2-2; 7 bases are shared with TRBD2. This CDR3 comprises 15 residues. The germline CDR1 and CDR2 sequences are SGHKS and YYEKEE (reference sequence). Trimming took 5 bases from V and 1 from J; bases not matched to a gene: 5. CDR3 nucleotides: TGTGCCAGCAGAGAGGGAGGGCGGAACACCGGGGAGCTGTTTTTT. Amino acids: CASREGGRNTGELFF.

In this sample, this clonotype turned up a few times. The V call is TRBV24-1, the J call TRBJ2-7; no reliable D call. The CDR3 totals 14 residues. Germline V CDR1 and CDR2: KGHDR, SFDVKD. Between the trimmed V and J ends, which lost 4 bases and 0 bases, there was a span of 9 bases. CDR3 in amino acids: CATSEAGNSYEQYF. Written as DNA, the CDR3 is TGTGCCACCAGTGAGGCCGGCAACTCCTACGAGCAGTACTTC.

The gene calls are TRBV15 and TRBJ2-1, with TRBD2 matching 8 bases. Trimming cost V 2 bases and J 6 bases; bases outside gene matches: 9. This CDR3 has 16 residues. Germline V gene sequence: CDR1 LNHNV, CDR2 YYDKDF (reference sequence). The CDR3 DNA reads as TGTGCCACCAGCAGACCCGGGACTAGGTCCGCCAATGAGCAGTTCTTC. Its translation is CATSRPGTRSANEQFF. The entire variable domain, with the rest obtained from reference TRBV15 and TRBJ2-1, is as follows: DAMVIQNPRYQVTQFGKPVTLSCSQTLNHNVMYWYQQKSSQAPKLLFHYYDKDFNNEADTPDNFQSRRPNTSFCFLDIRSPGLGDTAMYLCATSRPGTRSANEQFFGPGTRLTVL.

This clonotype was seen a handful of times. The chain links TRBV12-3 or TRBV12-4 to TRBJ2-5, with a possible D match to TRBD2 (5 bases). The V end lost 8 bases, the J end lost 4 bases, and 23 bases lay between the germline ends. The CDR3 extends over 16 amino acids. In DNA form, the CDR3 reads TGTGCCAGCGGGCACGGTCGATCTACTAGAGGAGAGACCCAGTACTTC. Amino acid sequence: CASGHGRSTRGETQYF.

This clonotype was picked up a small number of times. V gene TRBV5-1 combines with J gene TRBJ2-3, with TRBD2 matching over 12 bases. The CDR3 loop spans 15 amino acids. Looked up from germline, CDR1 is SGHRS and CDR2 is YFSETQ. V dropped 1 base and J dropped 5; count of bases not matched to a gene: 2. The CDR3 region has the DNA TGCGCCAGCAGCTTGCTAGCGGGAGGGGGAGATACGCAGTATTTT. It encodes CASSLLAGGGDTQYF.

The chain employs TRBV7-9 and TRBJ2-1; 8 positions match TRBD2. V gave up 8 bases and J gave up 4 bases; unmatched junction bases: 10. Germline V gene sequence: CDR1 SEHNR, CDR2 FQNEAQ (reference sequence). The length of the CDR3 is 15 residues. CDR3 region: CASSGLVAGYNEQFF. In nucleotides, the CDR3 is TGTGCCAGCTCTGGGTTAGTAGCGGGATACAATGAGCAGTTCTTC.

The DNA for the CDR3 is TGTGCCAGCAGTCTCCCCCGCGGACAGGGATTTGGTGGCTACACCTTC. Its protein is CASSLPRGQGFGGYTF. The chain carries TRBV12-3 or TRBV12-4 and TRBJ1-2, with TRBD1 matching 8 bases. J gave up 7 bases and V 5 bases, and 15 bases lay outside the gene matches. The CDR3 loop spans 16 amino acids.

A few counts support this clonotype. The V and J genes are TRBV20-1 and TRBJ2-3, with D tentatively TRBD2 (6 bases). The CDR3 consists of 15 residues. The germline gives CDR1 DFQATT, CDR2 SNEGSKA (reference sequence). The V and J ends lost 6 bases and 1 base respectively, with 17 bases between them. As DNA, the CDR3 is TGCAGTGCACCTAATAGCGGCCTCCGCACAGATACGCAGTATTTT. This gives the protein CSAPNSGLRTDTQYF.

This clonotype was seen more than once but under ten times. CDR3 in amino acids: CASSLARSTGTGVTAFF. The CDR3 DNA follows: TGTGCCAGCAGCTTAGCTAGATCTACCGGGACAGGGGTAACGGCTTTCTTT. This chain uses TRBV7-8 with TRBJ1-1, with 10 nucleotides matching TRBD1. The CDR3 length is 17 residues. V dropped 0 bases and J dropped 11; count of bases not matched to a gene: 15. Germline V gives CDR1 SGHVS, CDR2 FQNEAQ.

The gene calls are TRBV2 and TRBJ2-2, with a possible D match to TRBD1 (6 bases). Deletions cut 6 bases from V and 6 bases from J, with 20 bases between. CDR1 SNHLY and CDR2 FYNNEI come from the germline V gene. The CDR3 consists of 16 residues. The CDR3 DNA reads TGTGCCAGCAGCCTGCAGGGGCTTCTTGGGGCCGGGGAGCTGTTTTTT. Amino acids: CASSLQGLLGAGELFF. Full variable domain (remainder filled in from reference TRBV2 and TRBJ2-2): EPEVTQTPSHQVTQMGQEVILRCVPISNHLYFYWYRQILGQKVEFLVSFYNNEISEKSEIFDDQFSVERPDGSNFTLKIRSTKLEDSAMYFCASSLQGLLGAGELFFGEGSRLTVL.